Listed here are 6 T cell receptor beta chains from one sample, sequenced in a study of vaccination and CD4 T cells after COVID-19. Their antigen targets remain unknown. The sample's treatment: roughly 11-day PBMC culture with coronavirus spike peptide pools or control peptides (ViraFEST assay). Researchers collected the unexposed donor's CD4+ T cells before the COVID-19 pandemic (2011-2018). Oncomine TCR Beta short-read sequencing was applied to DNA from cultured CD4+ T cells. DNA came from CD4+ T cells after culture. TCRdb ran MiXCR on the PCR reads and lists one entry per CDR3 protein. The table lists approximately 9,100 distinct CDR3 sequences, 36% of them singletons. The sequenced sample consisted of CD4+ T cells from blood, cultured in vitro. All receptors come from a human donor in good health.

This clonotype came up a few times. The chain employs TRBV27 and TRBJ1-5; unclear D gene. This CDR3 is built from 13 residues. In germline, CDR1 is MNHEY, CDR2 SMNVEV (reference sequence). The ends were cut back, 4 bases at V and 4 bases at J, with 8 bases in the middle. Written as DNA, the CDR3 is TGTGCCAGCAGTTACACCCCTAATCAGCCCCAGCATTTT. It yields the protein CASSYTPNQPQHF.

This chain uses TRBV28 with TRBJ2-3, with TRBD1 matching 8 bases. CDR3 length equals 16 residues. Germline V CDR1 and CDR2: MDHEN, SYDVKM. J lost 0 bases, V lost 6 bases, and 8 bases had no gene match. CDR3 bases: TGTGCCAGCAGCCAGATACAGGGGGGTAGCACAGATACGCAGTATTTT. Its protein is CASSQIQGGSTDTQYF.

The chain couples TRBV7-3 to TRBJ2-1; 7 bases align to TRBD1. The CDR3 is made up of 15 amino acids. With 4 bases clipped from V and 2 bases from J, the junction kept 5 bases outside the gene matches. Germline values: CDR1 SGHTA, CDR2 FQGTGA. CDR3 loop: CASSSPGQPYNEQFF. DNA of the CDR3: TGTGCCAGCAGCTCCCCGGGACAGCCCTACAATGAGCAGTTCTTC.

The chain couples TRBV9 to TRBJ1-1, with TRBD1 matching over 8 bases. The CDR3 has 14 amino acids. CDR1 is SGDLS and CDR2 is YYNGEE in the germline V gene. J gave up 8 bases and V 3 bases, and 9 bases lay outside the gene matches. CDR3 residues: CASSGPGQESEAFF. CDR3 in DNA: TGTGCCAGCAGCGGACCGGGACAGGAGTCAGAAGCTTTCTTT.

This clonotype was detected only once. The CDR3 DNA reads as TGTGCCAGCAAGGCAGGGAGCCCTAGGGTTGGAAACACCATATATTTT. This sequence encodes CASKAGSPRVGNTIYF. The rearrangement links TRBV6-1 to TRBJ1-3, with D perhaps TRBD1 (5 bases). V gave up 7 bases and J gave up 3 bases, with 19 bases separating them. CDR1 and CDR2 (germline): MNHNS, SASEGT. The CDR3 length is 16 residues.

J is TRBJ1-2 and V is TRBV30; 9 nucleotides line up with TRBD1. CDR3 length equals 15 residues. V was clipped by 5 bases and J by 3 bases; unmatched bases: 10. Germline V lookup: CDR1 GTSNPN, CDR2 SVGIG (reference sequence). CDR3 sequence (DNA): TGTGCCTGGTACCGGGACAGGGTGCGGCACTATGGCTACACCTTC. It is translated as CAWYRDRVRHYGYTF.